What follows are 30 T cell receptor beta chains derived from one specimen sequenced in a study of OX40 agonist ivuxolimab in advanced cancers. Sequencing used immunoSEQ multiplex PCR; TCRdb keeps in-frame clones, though not all of them. The sample has tens of thousands of clones; about nine tenths are singletons. The sequences come from CD4+ or CD8+ T cells sorted from blood, collected in a trial of the OX40 agonist ivuxolimab. The receptors originated from an adult with an advanced solid tumor such as melanoma, head and neck, liver or kidney cancer.

The chain joins TRBV6-1 to TRBJ1-5; 8 nucleotides agree with TRBD1. The trim removed 6 bases at V and 6 bases at J, leaving 4 bases unmatched. This CDR3 has 13 residues. Germline values: CDR1 MNHNS, CDR2 SASEGT. The CDR3 here is CASRDRVGQPQHF. For the CDR3, the DNA is TGTGCCAGCAGGGACAGGGTTGGTCAGCCCCAGCATTTT.

The rearrangement links TRBV27 to TRBJ2-3, with TRBD2 matching 12 bases. The junction had 9 bases not matched to a gene; V was cut back by 4 bases and J by 4 bases. Germline lookup yields CDR1 MNHEY and CDR2 SMNVEV (reference sequence). This CDR3 contains 17 residues. CDR3 DNA sequence: TGTGCCAGCAGTTCGAGACTAGCGGGAGTTATCGCAGATACGCAGTATTTT. Protein sequence: CASSSRLAGVIADTQYF.

This chain joins TRBV7-2 and TRBJ1-1; possible D gene TRBD1, 5 bases. V was shortened by 2 bases and J by 1 base, with 11 bases between the two germline ends. This CDR3 spans 15 amino acids. Germline V gives CDR1 SGHTA, CDR2 FQGNSA. CDR3 loop: CASSLFGHQNTEAFF. CDR3 DNA sequence: TGTGCCAGCAGCTTATTCGGACATCAGAACACTGAAGCTTTCTTT.

This clone was picked up one time. This chain links TRBV4-1 with TRBJ2-4, with 9 bases lining up with TRBD1. Losses at the gene ends were 4 bases for V and 6 bases for J; bases not matched to a gene: 4. Germline V gene data show CDR1 as MGHRA and CDR2 as YSYEKL. CDR3 length: 14 residues. The CDR3 loop is CASSRGTGRNIQYF. Here the CDR3 DNA reads TGCGCCAGCAGCCGAGGGACAGGGCGAAACATTCAGTACTTC.

The chain has TRBV10-2 and TRBJ1-1, with D perhaps TRBD1 (6 bases). The germline V and J ends were trimmed by 6 bases and 6 bases, with 14 bases remaining between them. CDR1 WSHSY and CDR2 SAAADI come from the germline V gene. The length of the CDR3 is 13 residues. The CDR3 bases are TGCGCCAGCAGCGTACAGGGTGAGGCTGAAGCTTTCTTT. Amino acid sequence: CASSVQGEAEAFF.

The V gene is TRBV11-3, the J gene TRBJ2-7, with D tentatively TRBD1 or TRBD2 (6 bases each). This CDR3 region has 13 residues. From germline, CDR1 is SGHNT and CDR2 YENEEA. The V end was cut by 1 base, the J end by 6 bases, with 10 bases between. The CDR3 region has the DNA TGTGCCAGCAGCTTAGGAGGGGGAGGCGAGCAGTACTTC. This encodes CASSLGGGGEQYF.

J is TRBJ2-5 and V is TRBV6-5, with 7 positions matching TRBD1. Germline V gene lookup returns CDR1 MNHEY and CDR2 SVGAGI. The CDR3 is 14 amino acids. Trimming removed 5 bases from V and 1 base from J; junction bases left unmatched: 4. CDR3 DNA: TGTGCCAGCAGTCATCGGGACAGCCAAGAGACCCAGTACTTC. Translating it yields CASSHRDSQETQYF.

The V and J genes are TRBV28 and TRBJ2-4, with TRBD2 as a possible D gene (6 bases). The V gene lost 6 bases and the J gene lost 6 bases, with 15 bases spanning the gap. Germline V lookup: CDR1 MDHEN, CDR2 SYDVKM. The CDR3 extends over 14 amino acids. As DNA, the CDR3 is TGTGCCAGCAGACTCTCTACGGGACTAAACATTCAGTACTTC. This gives the protein CASRLSTGLNIQYF.

This CDR3 reads CASSNVFEGEAFF. The DNA for the CDR3 is TGTGCCAGTAGTAACGTTTTTGAGGGTGAAGCTTTCTTT. The chain couples TRBV19 to TRBJ1-1, with D hard to call. This CDR3 has 13 residues. The germline V and J ends were trimmed by 4 bases and 7 bases, with 13 bases remaining between them. Germline V gives CDR1 LNHDA, CDR2 SQIVND (reference sequence). Full variable domain (outside the CDR3, taken from reference TRBV19 and TRBJ1-1): DGGITQSPKYLFRKEGQNVTLSCEQNLNHDAMYWYRQDPGQGLRLIYYSQIVNDFQKGDIAEGYSVSREKKESFPLTVTSAQKNPTAFYLCASSNVFEGEAFFGQGTRLTVV.

The V gene is TRBV5-8, the J gene TRBJ1-1; a possible D gene is TRBD1 (6 bases). This CDR3 comprises 14 residues. From germline, CDR1 is SGHTS and CDR2 YDEGEE. Trimming removed 1 base from V and 5 bases from J, with 12 bases in between. The CDR3 sequence is CASSLPGAGTEAFF. CDR3 nucleotide sequence: TGTGCCAGCAGCTTGCCAGGGGCAGGGACTGAAGCTTTCTTT.

The chain is built from TRBV19 and TRBJ1-1; D is perhaps TRBD1 (6 bases). This CDR3 is built from 14 residues. Germline-derived CDR1 and CDR2 are LNHDA and SQIVND (reference sequence). V was trimmed by 7 bases and J by 2 bases, leaving 14 bases between them. In nucleotides, the CDR3 is TGTGCCAGTAATCAAGGGGGGGGAAACACTGAAGCTTTCTTT. Translating it yields CASNQGGGNTEAFF.

V usage is TRBV27 and J usage is TRBJ1-5; D remains unclear. CDR1 MNHEY and CDR2 SMNVEV come from the germline V gene (reference sequence). The CDR3 runs to 13 residues. The V gene lost 0 bases and the J gene lost 9 bases, with 9 bases spanning the gap. The CDR3 coding sequence is TGTGCCAGCAGTTTATCAGGAGGTCGGCCCCAGCATTTT. Encoded protein: CASSLSGGRPQHF.

The chain joins TRBV5-4 to TRBJ1-1; possibly TRBD1 for D (5 bases). Germline CDR1 SGHNT, CDR2 YYREEE (reference sequence). The CDR3 is 16 amino acids. V was cut by 4 bases and J by 0 bases, with 16 bases left in between. This CDR3 reads CASSQDHRQMNTEAFF. For the CDR3, the DNA is TGTGCCAGCAGCCAAGATCACCGACAGATGAACACTGAAGCTTTCTTT.

This clone was detected only once. Compared with germline, one end of the junction differs, possibly owing to a read error. V is TRBV7-7 and J is TRBJ2-5; D call uncertain. The germline V gene encodes CDR1 SSHAT and CDR2 FNYEAQ (reference sequence). The CDR3 is 13 residues long. In DNA form, the CDR3 reads TGTGCTAGCAGCTCCAGCGTCGAGGAGACCCAGTACTTC. This gives the protein CASSSSVEETQYF.

The chain is built from TRBV11-3 and TRBJ2-7; D perhaps matches TRBD2 (5 bases). Trimming shortened V by 5 bases and J by 7 bases, and 15 bases separated the two germline ends. The CDR3 sequence is 13 residues long. Germline CDR1 and CDR2: SGHNT and YENEEA. The CDR3 nucleotides are TGTGCCAGCAGCCCCGAGTTGGGGAGAGAGCAGTACTTC. Encoded protein: CASSPELGREQYF.

This rearrangement joins TRBV6-6 to TRBJ1-5; unclear D gene. The germline V and J ends were trimmed by 6 bases and 1 base, with 16 bases remaining between them. The germline V gene has CDR1 MNHNY and CDR2 SVGAGI (reference sequence). The CDR3 totals 16 residues. CDR3 nucleotide sequence: TGTGCCAGCAGCCGCCCGCCGGAAGTAAGCAATCAGCCCCAGCATTTT. Protein sequence: CASSRPPEVSNQPQHF.

V gene TRBV27 combines with J gene TRBJ1-4; no clear D. Germline CDR1 is MNHEY and CDR2 is SMNVEV (reference sequence). CDR3 length equals 14 residues. V lost 6 bases and J 0 bases, leaving 8 bases between the germline ends. The CDR3 DNA sequence: TGTGCCAGCAGAGGAGGTGCAACTAATGAAAAACTGTTTTTT. It is translated as CASRGGATNEKLFF. Variable domain in full (rest from reference TRBV27 and TRBJ1-4): EAQVTQNPRYLITVTGKKLTVTCSQNMNHEYMSWYRQDPGLGLRQIYYSMNVEVTDKGDVPEGYKVSRKEKRNFPLILESPSPNQTSLYFCASRGGATNEKLFFGSGTQLSVL.

The J gene is TRBJ2-2, the V gene TRBV5-1; D call uncertain. Trimming pared 0 bases from V and 7 bases from J, leaving 10 bases between. The CDR3 is made up of 14 amino acids. Germline V CDR1 and CDR2: SGHRS, YFSETQ. DNA of the CDR3: TGCGCCAGCAGCTTGGATTCGGGCTACGGGGAGCTGTTTTTT. This translates into CASSLDSGYGELFF.

The V gene is TRBV5-6, the J gene TRBJ2-3; D is undetermined. CDR3 length: 15 amino acids. Trimming cost V 2 bases and J 3 bases, with 13 bases left between them. In germline, CDR1 is SGHDT, CDR2 YYEEEE. Here the CDR3 DNA reads TGTGCCAGCAGCTTAGGATGGCCGGAGACAGATACGCAGTATTTT. Translating it yields CASSLGWPETDTQYF.

The V gene is TRBV29-1, the J gene TRBJ1-1, with unresolved D. The germline gives CDR1 SQVTM, CDR2 ANQGSEA. This CDR3 comprises 15 residues. V was pared by 4 bases and J by 5 bases, with 20 bases between. CDR3 DNA sequence: TGCAGCGTTGCGGTAAAAGGAGGCTTGCGGACTGAAGCTTTCTTT. As protein: CSVAVKGGLRTEAFF.

The chain recombines TRBV5-1 with TRBJ2-7; D tentatively reads TRBD1 or TRBD2 (5 bases each). Germline loops: CDR1 SGHRS, CDR2 YFSETQ. V lost 2 bases, J lost 0 bases, and 9 bases lay in between. This CDR3 comprises 14 residues. CDR3 in amino acids: CASSFGGDSYEQYF. Here the CDR3 DNA reads TGCGCCAGCAGCTTTGGGGGAGACTCCTACGAGCAGTACTTC.

The V and J genes are TRBV4-1 and TRBJ1-4, with D possibly TRBD1 on 5 matching bases. V lost 8 bases to trimming and J lost 8 bases, with 15 bases between them. Germline CDR1 and CDR2: MGHRA and YSYEKL. The CDR3 runs to 13 residues. CDR3 sequence reads: CASPPNRGEKLFF. CDR3 DNA sequence: TGCGCCAGCCCGCCCAATCGGGGGGAAAAACTGTTTTTT.

The rearrangement links TRBV5-1 to TRBJ2-7; D unresolved. Trimming took off 0 bases at V and 6 bases at J, with 10 bases between the two ends. CDR3 length: 13 amino acids. From germline, CDR1 is SGHRS and CDR2 YFSETQ. CDR3 protein: CASSLANGGEQYF. The DNA for the CDR3 is TGCGCCAGCAGCTTGGCTAACGGCGGCGAGCAGTACTTC.

V and J are TRBV27 and TRBJ1-1; 7 bases map to TRBD1. The CDR3 length is 13 residues. V was clipped by 8 bases and J by 3 bases; unmatched bases: 6. In germline, CDR1 is MNHEY, CDR2 SMNVEV (reference sequence). As DNA, the CDR3 is TGTGCCAGCTCCACAGGGGTGCACACTGAAGCTTTCTTT. Protein product: CASSTGVHTEAFF.

The CDR3 spells CASSLTGQGNEKLFF. CDR3 DNA sequence: TGTGCCAGCAGTTTAACCGGCCAAGGGAATGAAAAACTGTTTTTT. The V gene is TRBV28, the J gene TRBJ1-4; D is uncertain. The CDR3 is 15 amino acids. The germline V gene has CDR1 MDHEN and CDR2 SYDVKM. V dropped 2 bases and J dropped 5 bases, with 12 bases sitting between them.

V gene TRBV9 combines with J gene TRBJ2-7; 7 bases are a match to TRBD2. Trimming removed 4 bases from V and 2 bases from J; junction bases left unmatched: 12. Germline CDR1 SGDLS, CDR2 YYNGEE. The CDR3 contains 16 residues. The CDR3 bases are TGTGCCAGCAGCCCCTTTCTAGCGGAGGTCACCTACGAGCAGTACTTC. Translation gives CASSPFLAEVTYEQYF. Together with reference TRBV9 and TRBJ2-7, the CDR3 gives the full variable domain: DSGVTQTPKHLITATGQRVTLRCSPRSGDLSVYWYQQSLDQGLQFLIQYYNGEERAKGNILERFSAQQFPDLHSELNLSSLELGDSALYFCASSPFLAEVTYEQYFGPGTRLTVT.

DNA for the CDR3: TGTGCCAGCAGCTTGGCCCCGGGCAATCAGCCCCAGCATTTT. This sequence encodes CASSLAPGNQPQHF. The chain joins TRBV5-5 to TRBJ1-5, with unresolved D. CDR3 length: 14 amino acids. V lost 0 bases to trimming and J lost 2 bases, with 6 bases between them. Germline V CDR1 and CDR2: SGHKS, YYEKEE (reference sequence).

The rearrangement uses TRBV4-1 and TRBJ2-5; TRBD2 matches 16 bases. The CDR3 extends over 17 amino acids. Looked up from germline, CDR1 is MGHRA and CDR2 is YSYEKL. Trimming took 1 base from V and 13 from J; bases not matched to a gene: 12. This CDR3 reads CASSQVGTSGRARITYF. The CDR3 region has the DNA TGCGCCAGCAGCCAAGTTGGGACTAGCGGGAGGGCCAGGATCACGTACTTC.

The chain is built from TRBV9 and TRBJ2-1, with D perhaps matching TRBD1 or TRBD2 (7 bases each). The CDR3 covers 18 residues. Germline values: CDR1 SGDLS, CDR2 YYNGEE. V dropped 0 bases and J dropped 0 bases, with 16 bases sitting between them. CDR3 protein: CASSVARGRGSSYNEQFF. The CDR3 DNA is TGTGCCAGCAGCGTAGCTAGGGGGCGGGGGAGCTCCTACAATGAGCAGTTCTTC. The full variable domain, its missing parts supplied by reference TRBV9 and TRBJ2-1, is DSGVTQTPKHLITATGQRVTLRCSPRSGDLSVYWYQQSLDQGLQFLIQYYNGEERAKGNILERFSAQQFPDLHSELNLSSLELGDSALYFCASSVARGRGSSYNEQFFGPGTRLTVL.

In DNA form, the CDR3 reads TGTGCCAGCAGCCCCAATTACGAGGACAGCCAGCTATTCCATCAGCCCCAGCATTTT. Amino acids: CASSPNYEDSQLFHQPQHF. The genes are TRBV14 and TRBJ1-5, with D maybe TRBD1 (6 bases). The ends were cut back, 4 bases at V and 5 bases at J, with 27 bases in the middle. The CDR3 has 19 amino acids. CDR1 and CDR2 from the germline V gene are SGHDN and FVKESK.